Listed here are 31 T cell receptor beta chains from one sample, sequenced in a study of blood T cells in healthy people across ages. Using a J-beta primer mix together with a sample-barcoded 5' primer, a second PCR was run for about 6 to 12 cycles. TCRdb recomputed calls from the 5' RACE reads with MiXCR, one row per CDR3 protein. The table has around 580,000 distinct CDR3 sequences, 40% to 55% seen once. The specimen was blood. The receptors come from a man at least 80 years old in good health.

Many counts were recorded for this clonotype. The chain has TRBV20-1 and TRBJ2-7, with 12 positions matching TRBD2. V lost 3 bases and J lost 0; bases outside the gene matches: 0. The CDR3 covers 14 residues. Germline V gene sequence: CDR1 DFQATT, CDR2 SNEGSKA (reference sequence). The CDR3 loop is CSARTSGSSYEQYF. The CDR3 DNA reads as TGCAGTGCTAGGACTAGCGGGAGCTCCTACGAGCAGTACTTC.

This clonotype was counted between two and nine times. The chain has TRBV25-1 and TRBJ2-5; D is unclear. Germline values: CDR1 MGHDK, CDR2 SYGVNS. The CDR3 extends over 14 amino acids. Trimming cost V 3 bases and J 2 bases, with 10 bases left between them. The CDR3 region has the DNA TGTGCCAGCAGTGATACTGGGTTTCAAGAGACCCAGTACTTC. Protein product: CASSDTGFQETQYF.

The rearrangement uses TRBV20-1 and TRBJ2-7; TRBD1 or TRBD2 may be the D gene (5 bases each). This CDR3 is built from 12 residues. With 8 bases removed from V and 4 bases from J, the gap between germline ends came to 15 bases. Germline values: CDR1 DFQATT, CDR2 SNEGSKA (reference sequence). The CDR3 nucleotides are TGCAGTAACCGAGGGGATGGTTACGAGCAGTACTTC. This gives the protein CSNRGDGYEQYF.

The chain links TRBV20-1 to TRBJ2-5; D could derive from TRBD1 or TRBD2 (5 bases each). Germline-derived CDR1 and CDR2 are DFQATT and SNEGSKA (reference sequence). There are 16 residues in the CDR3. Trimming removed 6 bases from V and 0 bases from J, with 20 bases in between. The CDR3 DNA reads TGCAGTGCCGAACCGCCGGGGCAGCTATACCAAGAGACCCAGTACTTC. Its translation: CSAEPPGQLYQETQYF.

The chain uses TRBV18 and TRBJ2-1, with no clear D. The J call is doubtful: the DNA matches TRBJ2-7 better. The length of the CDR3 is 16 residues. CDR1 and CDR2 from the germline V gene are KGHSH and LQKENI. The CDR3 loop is CASSPTRRSSYNEQYF. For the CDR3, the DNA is TGTGCCAGCTCACCAACGCGACGGAGCTCCTACAATGAGCAGTACTTC.

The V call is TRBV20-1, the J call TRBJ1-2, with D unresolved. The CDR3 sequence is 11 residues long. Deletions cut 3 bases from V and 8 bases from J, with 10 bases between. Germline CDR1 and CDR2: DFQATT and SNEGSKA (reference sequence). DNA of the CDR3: TGCAGTGCTAGCCGAAACGGAGGCTACACCTTC. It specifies CSASRNGGYTF.

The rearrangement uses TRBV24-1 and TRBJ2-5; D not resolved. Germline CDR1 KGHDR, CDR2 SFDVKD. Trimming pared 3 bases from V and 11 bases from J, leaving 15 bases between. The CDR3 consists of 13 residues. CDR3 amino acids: CATSDQPQTGQYF. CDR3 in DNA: TGTGCCACCAGTGATCAACCACAGACTGGGCAGTACTTC.

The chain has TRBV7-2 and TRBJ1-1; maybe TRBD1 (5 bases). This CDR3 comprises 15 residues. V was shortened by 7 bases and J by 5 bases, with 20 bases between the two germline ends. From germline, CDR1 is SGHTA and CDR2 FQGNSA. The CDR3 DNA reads TGTGCCAGCACAAGGACCGGGGGGGGTGAGACTGAAGCTTTCTTT. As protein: CASTRTGGGETEAFF.

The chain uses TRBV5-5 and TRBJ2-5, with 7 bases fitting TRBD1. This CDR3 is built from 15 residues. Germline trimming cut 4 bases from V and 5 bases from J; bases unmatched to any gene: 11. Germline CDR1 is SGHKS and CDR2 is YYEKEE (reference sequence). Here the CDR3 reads CASSPSWTGIETQYF. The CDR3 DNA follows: TGTGCCAGCAGCCCCTCTTGGACAGGAATCGAGACCCAGTACTTC.

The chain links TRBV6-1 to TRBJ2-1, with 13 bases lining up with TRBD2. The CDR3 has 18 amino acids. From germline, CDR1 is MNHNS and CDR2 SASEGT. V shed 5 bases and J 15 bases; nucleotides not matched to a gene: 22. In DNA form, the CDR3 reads TGTGCCAGCAGTCGACGACTAGCGGGAGGACGGACCCACAATGGGCTGTTCTTC. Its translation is CASSRRLAGGRTHNGLFF.

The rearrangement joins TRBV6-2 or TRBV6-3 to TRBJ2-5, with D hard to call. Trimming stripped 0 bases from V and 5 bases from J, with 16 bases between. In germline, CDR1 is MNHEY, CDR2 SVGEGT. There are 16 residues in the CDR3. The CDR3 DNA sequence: TGTGCCAGCAGTTACTCAGGCCTAAGCTCCCCGGAGACCCAGTACTTC. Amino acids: CASSYSGLSSPETQYF.

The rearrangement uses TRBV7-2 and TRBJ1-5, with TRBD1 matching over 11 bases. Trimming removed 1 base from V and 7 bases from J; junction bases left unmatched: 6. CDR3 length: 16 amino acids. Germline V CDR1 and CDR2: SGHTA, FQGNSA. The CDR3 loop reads CASSLGGQGAYQPQHF. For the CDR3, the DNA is TGTGCCAGCAGCTTAGGCGGACAGGGGGCCTACCAGCCCCAGCATTTT.

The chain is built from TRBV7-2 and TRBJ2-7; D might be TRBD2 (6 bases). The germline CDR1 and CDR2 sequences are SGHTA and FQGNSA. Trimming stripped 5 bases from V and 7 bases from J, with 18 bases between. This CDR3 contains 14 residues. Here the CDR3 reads CASSPRGAWGEQYF. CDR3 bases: TGTGCCAGCAGCCCCCGCGGGGCCTGGGGGGAGCAGTACTTC. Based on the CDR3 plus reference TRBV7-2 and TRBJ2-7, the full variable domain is GAGVSQSPSNKVTEKGKDVELRCDPISGHTALYWYRQSLGQGLEFLIYFQGNSAPDKSGLPSDRFSAERTGGSVSTLTIQRTQQEDSAVYLCASSPRGAWGEQYFGPGTRLTVT.

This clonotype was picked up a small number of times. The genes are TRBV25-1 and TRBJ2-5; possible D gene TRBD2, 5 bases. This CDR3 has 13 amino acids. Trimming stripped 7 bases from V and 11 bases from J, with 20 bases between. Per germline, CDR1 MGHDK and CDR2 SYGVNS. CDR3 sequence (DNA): TGTGCCAGCAAGGAGGATGGTCCTGGTGAGCAGTACTTC. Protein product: CASKEDGPGEQYF.

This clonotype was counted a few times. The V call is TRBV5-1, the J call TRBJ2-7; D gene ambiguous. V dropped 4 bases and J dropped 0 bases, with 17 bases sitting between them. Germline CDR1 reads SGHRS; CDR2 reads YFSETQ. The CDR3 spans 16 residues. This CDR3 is CASSLTVAMSSYEQYF. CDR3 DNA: TGCGCCAGCAGCCTAACAGTCGCTATGAGCTCCTACGAGCAGTACTTC.

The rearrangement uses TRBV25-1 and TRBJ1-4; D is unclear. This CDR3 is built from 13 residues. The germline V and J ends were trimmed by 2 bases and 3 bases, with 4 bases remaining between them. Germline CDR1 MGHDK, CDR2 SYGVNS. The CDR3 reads CASSEGANEKLFF. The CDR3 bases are TGTGCCAGCAGTGAAGGAGCTAATGAAAAACTGTTTTTT.

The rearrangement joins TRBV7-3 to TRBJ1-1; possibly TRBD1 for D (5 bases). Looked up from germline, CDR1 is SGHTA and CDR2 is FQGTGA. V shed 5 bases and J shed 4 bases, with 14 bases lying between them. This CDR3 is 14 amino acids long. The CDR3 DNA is TGTGCCAGCAGCCCCGACAAGGGGTCCACTGAAGCTTTCTTT. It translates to CASSPDKGSTEAFF.

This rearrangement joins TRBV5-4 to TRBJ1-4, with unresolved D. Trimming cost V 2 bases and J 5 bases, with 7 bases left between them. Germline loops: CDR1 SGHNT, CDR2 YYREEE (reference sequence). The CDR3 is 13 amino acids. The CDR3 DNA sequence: TGTGCCAGCAGCTTAGGTCAGAATGAAAAACTGTTTTTT. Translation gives CASSLGQNEKLFF. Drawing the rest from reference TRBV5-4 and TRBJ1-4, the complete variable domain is ETGVTQSPTHLIKTRGQQVTLRCSSQSGHNTVSWYQQALGQGPQFIFQYYREEENGRGNFPPRFSGLQFPNYSSELNVNALELDDSALYLCASSLGQNEKLFFGSGTQLSVL.

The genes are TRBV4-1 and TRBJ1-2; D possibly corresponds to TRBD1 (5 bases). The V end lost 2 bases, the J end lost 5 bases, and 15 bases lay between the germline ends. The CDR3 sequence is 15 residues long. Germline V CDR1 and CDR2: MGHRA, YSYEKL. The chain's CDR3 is CASSQNVRAGYGYTF. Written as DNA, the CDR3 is TGCGCCAGCAGCCAAAACGTAAGGGCAGGGTATGGCTACACCTTC.

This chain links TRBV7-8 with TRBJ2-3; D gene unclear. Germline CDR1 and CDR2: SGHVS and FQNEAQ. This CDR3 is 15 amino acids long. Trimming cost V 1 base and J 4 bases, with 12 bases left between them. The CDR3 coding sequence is TGTGCCAGCAGCTTAGGCAGAAAATTTCCAGATACGCAGTATTTT. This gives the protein CASSLGRKFPDTQYF.

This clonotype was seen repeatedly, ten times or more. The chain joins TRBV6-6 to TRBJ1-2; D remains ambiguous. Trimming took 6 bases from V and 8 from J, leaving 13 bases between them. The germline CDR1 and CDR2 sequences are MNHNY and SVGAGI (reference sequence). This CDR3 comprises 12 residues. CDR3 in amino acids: CASRTTGPGYTF. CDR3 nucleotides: TGTGCCAGCAGAACAACCGGGCCGGGCTACACCTTC.

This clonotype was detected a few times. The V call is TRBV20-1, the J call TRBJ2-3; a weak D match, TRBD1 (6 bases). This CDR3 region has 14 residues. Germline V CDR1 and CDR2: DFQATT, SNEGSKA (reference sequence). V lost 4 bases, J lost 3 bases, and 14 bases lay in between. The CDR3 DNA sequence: TGCAGTGCTAAGATGACAGGTCGGACAGATACGCAGTATTTT. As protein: CSAKMTGRTDTQYF.

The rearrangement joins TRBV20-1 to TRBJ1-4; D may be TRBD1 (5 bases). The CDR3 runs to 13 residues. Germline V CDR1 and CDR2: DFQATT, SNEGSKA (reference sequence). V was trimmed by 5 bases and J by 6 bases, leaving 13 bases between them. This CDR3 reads CSAGLQGHEKLFF. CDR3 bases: TGCAGTGCTGGTCTTCAGGGCCATGAAAAACTGTTTTTT.

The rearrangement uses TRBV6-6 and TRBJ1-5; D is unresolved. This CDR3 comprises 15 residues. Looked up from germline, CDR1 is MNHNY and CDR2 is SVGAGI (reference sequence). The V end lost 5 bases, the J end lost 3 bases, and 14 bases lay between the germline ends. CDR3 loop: CASSDQEIDNQPQHF. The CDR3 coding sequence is TGTGCCAGCAGTGACCAGGAGATCGACAATCAGCCCCAGCATTTT.

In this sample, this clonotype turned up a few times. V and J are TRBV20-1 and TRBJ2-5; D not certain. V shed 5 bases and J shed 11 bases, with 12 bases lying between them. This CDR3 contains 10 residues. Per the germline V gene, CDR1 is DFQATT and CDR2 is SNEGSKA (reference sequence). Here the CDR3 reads CSAYRLEQYF. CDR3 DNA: TGCAGTGCTTACCGCCTAGAGCAGTACTTC.

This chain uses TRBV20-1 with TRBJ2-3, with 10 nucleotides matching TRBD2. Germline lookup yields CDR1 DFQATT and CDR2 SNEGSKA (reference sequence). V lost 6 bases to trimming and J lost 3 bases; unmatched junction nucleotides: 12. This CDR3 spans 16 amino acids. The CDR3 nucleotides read TGCAGTGCAAGTCAACTAGCGGGAAAGGGTACAGATACGCAGTATTTT. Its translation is CSASQLAGKGTDTQYF.

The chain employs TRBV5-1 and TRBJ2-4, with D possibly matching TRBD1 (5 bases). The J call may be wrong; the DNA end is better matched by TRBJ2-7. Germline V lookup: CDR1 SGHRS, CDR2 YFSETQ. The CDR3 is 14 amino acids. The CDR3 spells CASTPRAGTYEQYF. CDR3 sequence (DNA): TGCGCCAGCACACCGCGTGCAGGGACCTACGAGCAGTACTTC.

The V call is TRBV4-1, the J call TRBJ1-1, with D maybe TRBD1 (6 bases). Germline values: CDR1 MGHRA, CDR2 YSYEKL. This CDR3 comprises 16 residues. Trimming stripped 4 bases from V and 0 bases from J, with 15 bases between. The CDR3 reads CASSLRWTAMNTEAFF. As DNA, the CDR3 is TGCGCCAGCAGCCTGAGGTGGACAGCCATGAACACTGAAGCTTTCTTT.

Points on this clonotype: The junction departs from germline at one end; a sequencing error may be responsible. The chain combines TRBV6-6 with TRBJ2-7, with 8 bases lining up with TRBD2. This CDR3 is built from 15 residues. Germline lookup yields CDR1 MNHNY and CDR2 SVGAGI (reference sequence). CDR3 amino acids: CASGYTGGSSYEQYF. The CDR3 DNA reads TGTGCCAGCGGTTACACGGGGGGGAGCTCCTACGAGCAGTACTTC.

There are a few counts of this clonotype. DNA for the CDR3: TGCGCCAGCAGCCAATTTGGACTAGCGGGAGGGCTTGGCACAGATACGCAGTATTTT. As protein: CASSQFGLAGGLGTDTQYF. The rearrangement links TRBV4-3 to TRBJ2-3; 15 positions match TRBD2. Losses at the gene ends were 2 bases for V and 1 base for J; bases not matched to a gene: 7. CDR1 LGHNA and CDR2 YSLEER come from the germline V gene. CDR3 size: 19 residues.

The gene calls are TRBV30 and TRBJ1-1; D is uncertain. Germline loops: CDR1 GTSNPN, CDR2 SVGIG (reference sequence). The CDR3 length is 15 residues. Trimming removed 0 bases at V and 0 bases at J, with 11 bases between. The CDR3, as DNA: TGTGCCTGGAGTGTCCCGATGGGTATGAACACTGAAGCTTTCTTT. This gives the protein CAWSVPMGMNTEAFF.